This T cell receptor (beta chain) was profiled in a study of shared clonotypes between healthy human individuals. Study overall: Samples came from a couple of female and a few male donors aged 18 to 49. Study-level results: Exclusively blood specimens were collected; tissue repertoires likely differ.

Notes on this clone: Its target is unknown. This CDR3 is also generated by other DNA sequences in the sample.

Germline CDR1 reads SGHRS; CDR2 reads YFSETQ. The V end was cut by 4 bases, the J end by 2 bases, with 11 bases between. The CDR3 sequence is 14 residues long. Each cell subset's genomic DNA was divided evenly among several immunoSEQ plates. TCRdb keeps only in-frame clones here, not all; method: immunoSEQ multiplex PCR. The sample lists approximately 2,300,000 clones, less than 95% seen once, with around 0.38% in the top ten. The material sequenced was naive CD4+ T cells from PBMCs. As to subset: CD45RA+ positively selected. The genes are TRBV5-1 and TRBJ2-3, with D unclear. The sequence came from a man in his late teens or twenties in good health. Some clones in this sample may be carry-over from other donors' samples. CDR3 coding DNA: TGCGCCAGCAGCCCGGGCCAACACACAGATACGCAGTATTTT. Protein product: CASSPGQHTDTQYF.